A single sample gave rise to the 3 T cell receptor beta chains below, sequenced in a study of a mutant IDH1 vaccine in newly diagnosed glioma. Their antigen targets remain unknown. Time point indicated: week 35, safety follow-up. With topical imiquimod, each dose of the vaccine consisted of 300 ug of mutant IDH1 20-mer peptide. The repertoire was sequenced with immunoSEQ multiplex PCR; TCRdb's copy has only in-frame clones and lacks some. The table has about 44,000 clones, approximately 81% seen once. The sample in question was PBMCs, obtained from a glioma patient whose treatment included an IDH1 peptide vaccine. Source of these receptors: a woman aged 40 to 50 with glioma. Some clones in this sample may be carry-over from other donors' samples.

In this sample, this clone turned up a few times. The chain joins TRBV27 to TRBJ1-5; D remains ambiguous. Looked up from germline, CDR1 is MNHEY and CDR2 is SMNVEV (reference sequence). This CDR3 has 13 amino acids. Trimming removed 8 bases from V and 3 bases from J, with 11 bases in between. DNA of the CDR3: TGTGCCAGCGCCCGAAGCCTCAATCAGCCCCAGCATTTT. Amino acid sequence: CASARSLNQPQHF.

This chain connects TRBV5-1 to TRBJ2-3, with a tentative D call TRBD1 (6 bases). Trimming left V 4 bases short and J 2 bases short, with 11 bases between. The length of the CDR3 is 14 residues. The germline V gene has CDR1 SGHRS and CDR2 YFSETQ. The CDR3 nucleotides read TGCGCCAGCAGCCCGGACAGTCCCACAGATACGCAGTATTTT. As protein: CASSPDSPTDTQYF.

The chain couples TRBV5-1 to TRBJ1-2; 7 positions match TRBD1. With V trimmed by 4 bases and J by 2 bases, 8 bases remained unmatched. Germline loops: CDR1 SGHRS, CDR2 YFSETQ. The CDR3 covers 15 residues. The CDR3 region is CASSHRTGSNYGYTF. The CDR3 DNA is TGCGCCAGCAGCCATCGGACAGGCTCGAACTATGGCTACACCTTC. The full variable domain, rest sourced from reference TRBV5-1 and TRBJ1-2, is KAGVTQTPRYLIKTRGQQVTLSCSPISGHRSVSWYQQTPGQGLQFLFEYFSETQRNKGNFPGRFSGRQFSNSRSEMNVSTLELGDSALYLCASSHRTGSNYGYTFGSGTRLTVV.